One and the same sample provided the 15 T cell receptor beta chains below, sequenced in a study of blood T cell repertoires in COVID-19. TCRdb keeps only in-frame clones here, not all; method: immunoSEQ multiplex PCR. The repertoire holds approximately 140,000 clones, with over 70% as singletons. The sequenced sample consisted of PBMCs or T cells enriched from blood (not recorded which). The receptors were gathered from a man aged 45-65 years in a cohort exposed to, infected with or recovered from COVID-19 (not recorded which).

This clone was seen a single time. V usage is TRBV10-2 and J usage is TRBJ2-3; 10 bases are shared with TRBD1. The germline CDR1 and CDR2 sequences are WSHSY and SAAADI. The CDR3 consists of 15 residues. Trimming at V came to 5 bases and at J to 6 bases, leaving 8 bases not matched to a gene. The CDR3 sequence is CASSFYPGQGDTQYF. CDR3 coding DNA: TGCGCCAGCAGTTTTTATCCGGGACAGGGGGATACGCAGTATTTT.

The V gene is TRBV29-1, the J gene TRBJ1-3; D gene unclear. The V gene's germline CDR1 is SQVTM and CDR2 ANQGSEA. The CDR3 sequence is 12 residues long. Trimming took 3 bases from V and 4 from J, leaving 7 bases between them. DNA for the CDR3: TGCAGCGTTGAGGTAGTAGGAAACACCATATATTTT. Amino acids: CSVEVVGNTIYF.

CDR3 residues: CASSLGGVEDTQYF. The CDR3 nucleotides are TGTGCCAGCAGCTTAGGGGGGGTGGAAGATACGCAGTATTTT. The chain recombines TRBV11-3 with TRBJ2-3, with D tentatively TRBD2 (6 bases). The CDR3 contains 14 residues. V shed 1 base and J shed 5 bases, with 10 bases lying between them. Germline CDR1 and CDR2: SGHNT and YENEEA.

This clone occurred a few times. Other DNA sequences within the sample encode an identical CDR3. The chain employs TRBV3-1 (or the pseudogene TRBV3-2) and TRBJ2-7; D is unresolved. Germline CDR1 is LGHDT and CDR2 is YNNKEL (reference sequence). The V and J ends lost 1 base and 0 bases respectively, with 7 bases between them. CDR3 length: 14 amino acids. CDR3 residues: CASSQGVTSYEQYF. CDR3 nucleotide sequence: TGTGCCAGCAGCCAAGGAGTCACCTCCTACGAGCAGTACTTC.

This rearrangement joins TRBV18 to TRBJ1-1; TRBD1 agrees at 7 bases. V was pared by 3 bases and J by 0 bases, with 10 bases of the junction left unmatched. Per the germline V gene, CDR1 is KGHSH and CDR2 is LQKENI. This CDR3 comprises 17 residues. CDR3 residues: CASSPQGVTIMNTEAFF. CDR3 in DNA: TGTGCCAGCTCACCTCAGGGGGTGACGATCATGAACACTGAAGCTTTCTTT. The full variable domain, its missing parts supplied by reference TRBV18 and TRBJ1-1, is NAGVMQNPRHLVRRRGQEARLRCSPMKGHSHVYWYRQLPEEGLKFMVYLQKENIIDESGMPKERFSAEFPKEGPSILRIQQVVRGDSAAYFCASSPQGVTIMNTEAFFGQGTRLTVV.

This rearrangement joins TRBV5-1 to TRBJ1-2; no clear D gene. Looked up from germline, CDR1 is SGHRS and CDR2 is YFSETQ. The V and J ends lost 2 bases and 4 bases respectively, with 12 bases between them. There are 14 residues in the CDR3. Here the CDR3 reads CASSFPGSFYGYTF. The CDR3 bases are TGCGCCAGCAGCTTCCCGGGGTCTTTCTATGGCTACACCTTC.

This rearrangement joins TRBV14 to TRBJ1-6; no clear D. Germline CDR1 reads SGHDN; CDR2 reads FVKESK. The CDR3 is 14 amino acids. The ends were cut back, 4 bases at V and 9 bases at J, with 13 bases in the middle. For the CDR3, the DNA is TGTGCCAGCAGCCCGGACTCGGGGAGTTCACCCCTCCACTTT. It codes for CASSPDSGSSPLHF.

In this sample, this clone turned up many times. The genes are TRBV7-9 and TRBJ1-6; tentative D call: TRBD1 (5 bases). The CDR3 runs 15 residues. Deletions cut 5 bases from V and 4 bases from J, with 12 bases between. Germline loops: CDR1 SEHNR, CDR2 FQNEAQ (reference sequence). Here the CDR3 DNA reads TGTGCCAGCAGCCGGCGGGACGGGTATAATTCACCCCTCCACTTT. Its translation is CASSRRDGYNSPLHF.

This sequence joins TRBV4-1 and TRBJ1-2; 7 bases fit TRBD1. The junction had 6 bases not matched to a gene; V was cut back by 1 base and J by 7 bases. The length of the CDR3 is 14 residues. Germline CDR1 MGHRA, CDR2 YSYEKL. This CDR3 is CASSQVVGGLGYTF. The CDR3 DNA is TGCGCCAGCAGCCAAGTGGTAGGGGGCCTTGGCTACACCTTC.

This chain connects TRBV6-5 to TRBJ2-7, with 8 bases aligning to TRBD1. V lost 8 bases and J lost 3; bases outside the gene matches: 6. Germline loops: CDR1 MNHEY, CDR2 SVGAGI. The CDR3 covers 13 residues. CDR3 loop: CASLTGERYEQYF. The CDR3 DNA reads TGTGCCAGCCTGACAGGGGAGCGCTACGAGCAGTACTTC.

The chain employs TRBV7-9 and TRBJ2-7; 12 bases map to TRBD1. The CDR3 totals 14 residues. V lost 7 bases, J lost 3 bases, and 4 bases stayed unmatched. The germline V gene encodes CDR1 SEHNR and CDR2 FQNEAQ (reference sequence). The CDR3 loop reads CASTGDRGRYEQYF. The CDR3 bases are TGTGCCAGCACCGGGGACAGGGGGCGCTACGAGCAGTACTTC.

V and J are TRBV4-3 and TRBJ2-7; D is unresolved. This CDR3 has 15 amino acids. Trimming took off 0 bases at V and 0 bases at J, with 9 bases between the two ends. Germline V lookup: CDR1 LGHNA, CDR2 YSLEER. DNA of the CDR3: TGCGCCAGCAGCCAAGAAGCCATTGGCTCCTACGAGCAGTACTTC. It codes for CASSQEAIGSYEQYF.

V and J are TRBV5-1 and TRBJ2-3; TRBD2 aligns across 9 bases. The germline CDR1 and CDR2 sequences are SGHRS and YFSETQ. The trim removed 0 bases at V and 8 bases at J, leaving 7 bases unmatched. This CDR3 has 15 residues. CDR3 residues: CASSLELAGVSTQYF. The CDR3 coding sequence is TGCGCCAGCAGCTTGGAGTTAGCGGGAGTTAGTACGCAGTATTTT.

Details on this clone: The same CDR3 arises from other DNA sequences in this sample as well. V is TRBV7-9 and J is TRBJ1-4, with D maybe TRBD1 (6 bases). Between the trimmed V and J ends, which lost 5 bases and 2 bases, there was a span of 12 bases. This CDR3 is 15 amino acids long. Germline values: CDR1 SEHNR, CDR2 FQNEAQ (reference sequence). CDR3 DNA sequence: TGTGCCAGCAGCGCCTCAGGGGCTACTAATGAAAAACTGTTTTTT. Its protein product is CASSASGATNEKLFF.

The chain recombines TRBV7-3 with TRBJ2-3; D unclear. The CDR3 length is 13 residues. From germline, CDR1 is SGHTA and CDR2 FQGTGA. The V end lost 5 bases, the J end lost 4 bases, and 10 bases lay between the germline ends. The CDR3 DNA sequence: TGTGCCAGCAGCCCCAACAACGCAGATACGCAGTATTTT. This sequence encodes CASSPNNADTQYF.